This TCR beta chain was captured by sequencing in a study of blood T cell repertoires in COVID-19 (dated by TCRdb to the early 2020s). Concerning the study at large: Samples covering the acute and convalescent phases of COVID-19 were provided by collaborators in the United States, Italy and Spain. The prospective study material was composed of cDNA or gDNA derived from T cells, B-cell-depleted T cells, or PBMCs. The dataset comprised deeply sampled blood TCRbeta repertoires from subjects exposed to, actively infected with, or recovered from COVID-19. A freely available public database, intended as a resource for researchers studying the immune response to SARS-CoV-2, is where the repertoires were released. Samples came from the ongoing ImmuneRACE study (first 160 participants) plus 1,254 subjects from 6 global collaborators. A de-identified subject ID, COVID-19 status, age in years and sex were almost always included in the sample metadata. HLA class I and class II types, where available, came from metadata supplied by the sample provider rather than from assay-based typing. The paper as a whole reports these results and caveats: Clinical and demographic metadata were provided uncurated, with the amount varying by source and participant.

In the germline V gene, CDR1 corresponds to SGHAT and CDR2 to FQNNGV. The CDR3 measures 16 amino acids from cysteine to phenylalanine. Of all the DNA, just the CDR3 is kept, 48 bases in frame from base 1. Here V drops 4 bases and J drops 3 bases, and the junction holds 9 bases not matched to any gene. TCRbeta CDR3 regions were amplified from genomic DNA using the immunoSEQ Assay, a bias-controlled multiplex PCR. The original methods were these. Within the assay, amplification of reference gene primers was used to estimate how many nucleated cells each sample contained. To quantify the absolute abundance of each unique TCRbeta CDR3 rearrangement, sequence reads were collapsed and filtered. For each sample, productive Simpson clonality was calculated by taking the square root of Simpson's diversity index across productive rearrangements. This immuneACCESS table, as held by TCRdb, lists in-frame sequences with V and J called but not all clones. Of the missing ones, under half trace to an unresolved V gene in checked studies; the others have no known cause. The V and J calls and clone size were taken over from that table, and D and trimming were inferred from the DNA. In this sample the table shows tens of thousands of clones, around 90% of which occur a single time. The top ten clones comprise about 1.9% of the sample.

Collaborating institutions collected whole blood in K2EDTA tubes following their own protocols. For TCRbeta analysis, collaborators shipped samples in one of three forms: frozen whole blood, isolated PBMCs, or DNA extracted from either of those sample types. To note about this clone: Its antigen target is currently unknown. Base qualities are not provided; no much larger clone lies one nucleotide away.

This receptor was identified in a man aged 50-60 years with active or convalescent COVID-19. The V gene is TRBV11-2 and the J gene is TRBJ2-7; 10 junctional bases match TRBD2. The material sequenced was peripheral blood. The CDR3 in this case is CASSSRSSGRFYEQYF. In nucleotide form, the sequence is TGTGCCAGCAGCTCCAGGAGTAGCGGGAGGTTCTACGAGCAGTACTTC.